The rows below give T cell receptor beta chains drawn from one sample of a study of CD8 T cells in ankylosing spondylitis. TCRdb redid the calling of the 5' RACE reads with MiXCR, one entry per CDR3 protein. Of about 360,000 distinct CDR3 sequences listed, more than 20% are singletons. Sequencing was performed on blood, either unsorted or a sorted T cell fraction (not recorded which). The receptors come from a male donor with ankylosing spondylitis or in good health (not recorded which). CDR3s include the opening cysteine and the closing phenylalanine or tryptophan. The D gene is left open where the match is weak. Where a row states a size, it is once, few, many or the class of an expanded clone; other rows omit it.

J gene,CDR3 length,V gene,clone size,D gene,CDR3 DNA,CDR3 protein
TRBJ2-7,15,TRBV11-2,.,TRBD2,TGTGCCAGCAGCCATTTAGCGGGGGGTGTTGGTGAGCAGTACTTC,CASSHLAGGVGEQYF
TRBJ2-5,13,TRBV6-6,few,TRBD1,TGTGCCAGCGGGGACAGGGAAGGAGAGACCCAGTACTTC,CASGDREGETQYF
TRBJ1-2,14,TRBV29-1,.,TRBD1,TGCAGCGTTTACCCTGGACAGGGCCTCGATAGCTACACCTTC,CSVYPGQGLDSYTF
TRBJ2-2,15,TRBV9,.,.,TGTGCCAGCAGCGCGGCTTGGGACAACACCGGGGAGCTGTTTTTT,CASSAAWDNTGELFF
TRBJ2-1,17,TRBV7-9,.,TRBD2,TGTGCCAGCAGCCTCGGAACTAGCGGGGGGGAGGACAATGAGCAGTTCTTC,CASSLGTSGGEDNEQFF
TRBJ2-5,13,TRBV20-1,few,.,TGCAGTGCTAGGGCGCCCCTCCAAGAGACCCAGTACTTC,CSARAPLQETQYF
TRBJ2-7,14,TRBV11-2,few,TRBD2,TGTGCCAGCATCCCCGGGACTAGCGGGGACGAGCAGTACTTC,CASIPGTSGDEQYF
TRBJ2-7,14,TRBV28,few,TRBD1,TGTGCCAGCAGGGCGGACAGGGGGGCCTACGAGCAGTACTTC,CASRADRGAYEQYF
TRBJ2-4,13,TRBV5-1,few,.,TGCGCCAGCAGCTTGGAACTCAAAAACATTCAGTACTTC,CASSLELKNIQYF
TRBJ2-1,19,TRBV12-3/TRBV12-4,.,TRBD2,TGTGCCAGCAGCCCCGACCCTAGCGGGGGCCGTAGCTCCTACAATGAGCAGTTCTTC,CASSPDPSGGRSSYNEQFF
TRBJ2-1,16,TRBV7-9,.,.,TGTGCCAGCAGCCCGCGGTTGGGGGCGGGTTACAATGAGCAGTTCTTC,CASSPRLGAGYNEQFF
TRBJ2-3,14,TRBV12-3/TRBV12-4,few,TRBD2,TGTGCCAGCAGCGTCCCCGGGACTAGTGGTACGCAGTATTTT,CASSVPGTSGTQYF
TRBJ1-1,15,TRBV4-1,few,.,TGCGCCAGCAGCCAAGTCCTTGGGGGGCTCACTGAAGCTTTCTTT,CASSQVLGGLTEAFF
TRBJ1-5,14,TRBV30,.,.,TGTGCCTGGAGTGTTATGGATAGCAATCAGCCCCAGCATTTT,CAWSVMDSNQPQHF
TRBJ2-2,14,TRBV3-1,.,.,TGTGCCAGCAGCCCTCCGGGGGACACCGGGGAGCTGTTTTTT,CASSPPGDTGELFF